This T cell receptor (beta chain) was sequenced during a study of cytomegalovirus exposure and HLA in healthy donors (dated by TCRdb to 2017 to 2019). For the wider study: An earlier analysis of approximately 640 of the donors reported approximately 270 Gb of sequence data and around 110 million unique TCR beta sequences from about 200 million T cells. Approximately 300 gigabases of sequencing data and 70 million to 95 million unique TCR sequences made up an early release that covered roughly 670 HLA-typed donors. Donor age, sex, ethnicity and CMV serostatus were compiled together with the repertoire data. Rather than drawing on any new phenotypic data, the later analysis identified candidate immune exposures from TCR beta sequences and the way those sequences occurred across donors. The study combined high-throughput TCR immunosequencing, statistical association of individual TCRs with disease status, and machine learning to predict cytomegalovirus infection status. A separate validation cohort of roughly 130 different subjects was used in addition to the roughly 670-subject first cohort. Across 300 to 500 genotyped donors of the cohort, an average of roughly 250,000 unique TCR beta nucleotide sequences per donor were sequenced, and approximately 17% of those sequences were non-productive. In a later analysis, previously published TCR beta repertoires from roughly 710 donors were re-analyzed and high-resolution HLA genotyping was added so that TCR occurrence patterns could be studied. Both class I and class II loci were covered by HLA typing, at four-digit resolution. In an earlier analysis of around 540 of the donors, high-throughput TCR beta sequencing was used to judge whether each TCR beta V gene segment behaved as functional or pseudogenic. All discovery cohort repertoires had been generated using a single sequencing platform. Roughly five DR-DQ haplotypes were treated as single units for association and clustering because of strong linkage in the cohort. In a later genetic analysis, genome-wide SNP genotypes for about three fifths of the roughly 670 donors were used, and that subset was treated as a discovery cohort. Using immunosequencing, the study profiled T cell repertoires from about 650 subjects and related those repertoires to cytomegalovirus serostatus. Of the 300 to 500 genotyped donors, 70% to 90% were placed in the genetic ancestry cluster associated with self-reported Caucasian donors. The study aimed to test whether signatures of past pathogen exposure could be identified by cataloging public T cell receptors. The number of donors typed differed by locus, with about 629-630 for A, B, C, DRB1 and DQB1, around 500 for DQA1, approximately 570 for DPA1, and approximately 470 for DPB1. General findings and caveats noted by the study authors: Most TCR sequences were observed very rarely across donors, whereas some public TCRs were present in many individuals. In vitro tests confirmed that a few of the cytomegalovirus-associated TCR beta chains recognize cytomegalovirus antigens. According to a later analysis, parvovirus B19, influenza, CMV and Epstein-Barr virus appeared linked to several top co-occurrence clusters. Strong co-occurrence of HLA alleles, especially DR and DQ, made assigning TCR associations to individual alleles difficult. In a later analysis, TCR association rates were found to vary across HLA loci, with the most associated TCRs seen for DRB1 alleles and the fewest for HLA-C alleles. At a false discovery rate of 0.05, a later analysis linked 16,951 TCR beta sequences to specific HLA alleles. The authors suggested that the approach could potentially be generalized to other disease states and immunological phenotypes. In this cohort, only TCR beta chains were sequenced, and detectable features were limited by the absence of alpha or paired-chain data. In the study, approximately 150 TCR beta chains were listed as associated with cytomegalovirus. A later genetic analysis reported fewer N-insertions in productive TCRs among donors in an Asian-associated ancestry cluster than the roughly 700-donor mean. Broadly in line with IMGT annotations, most TCR beta V segments showed up in productive rearrangements about 87% or about 30% of the time in an earlier analysis of several hundred of the donors. The 87-base-pair reads could not distinguish some IMGT-functional V segments, including TRBV6-2 and TRBV6-3, so those segments were excluded. For the cohort, immune exposure information was limited to CMV serostatus. According to a later analysis, most CMV-associated TCR beta chains appeared to be HLA-restricted, and the HLA associations seemed to be driven largely by CMV exposure. Because HLA typing was unavailable for some donors at each locus, only the typed subset was used in association tests. Roughly uniform sequencing depth across donors was assumed in presence/absence analyses, although this assumption may not hold. In a later genetic analysis, a missense DCLRE1C variant was associated with V-gene and J-gene trimming of TCR beta chains, and the association was replicated in an independent cohort. A further reported finding was that TCR beta sequences accurately predicted the HLA-A and HLA-B alleles for most subjects in the first cohort. Correlated functional status among segregating V segments might reflect linkage disequilibrium, but an unknown experimental factor could not be ruled out. In a later analysis, HLA-associated TCR beta chains were found to be more clonally expanded and to have lower generation probabilities than equally common non-associated chains. A group of highly shared sequence variants was considered likely to be a technical artifact of the sequencing pipeline. The classifier was reported to diagnose cytomegalovirus status with high specificity and sensitivity in both the original cohort and the validation cohort. Seventeen rarely observed V segments, including chromosome 9 orphons, were excluded from the earlier analysis of several hundred of the donors because counts were too low.

In this sample, this clone turned up once. Its antigen specificity is not known. Per-nucleotide qualities are absent, and no much larger clonotype sits a single base away. The cohort was made up of approximately 700 healthy bone marrow donors. All cohort members were sampled while nominally healthy, although unrecorded immune exposures were likely present. The donor tested CMV seronegative and was one of the 352 seronegative cohort members. A peripheral blood sample was collected from each donor, and TCR beta sequencing was performed on peripheral blood mononuclear cells. The Qiagen DNeasy Blood Extraction Kit was used to extract genomic DNA from the blood cell samples. The trim is 5 bases for V and 0 bases for J, with a gap of 9 bases between the germline ends. The CDR3 measures 14 amino acids from cysteine to phenylalanine. This entry keeps only the CDR3 DNA: 42 bases, framed from base 1. CDR1 is given as SEHNR and CDR2 as FQNEAQ, both from the germline V gene (reference sequence).

Library construction relied on the immunoSEQ multiplex PCR assay. A mixture of 60 forward primers for TCR Vbeta segments and 13 reverse primers for TCR Jbeta segments was used in the multiplex PCR. Amplification of the CDR3 region of rearranged TCR beta genes was performed with a multiplex PCR assay on genomic DNA. On the Illumina HiSeq System, the amplified TCR beta libraries were sequenced as 87-base-pair reads. In the original analysis: In a later analysis, some 80 million unique TCR beta chains were counted across the roughly 670 repertoires, and approximately 11 million of these chains were shared by at least two donors. Raw reads were error-corrected and collapsed into unique sequences by a nearest-neighbor algorithm in which closely related sequences were merged to remove PCR and sequencing errors. V, D and J gene segments were assigned by aligning CDR3 sequences to IMGT reference sequences. For a sequence to be retained, a match of at least six nucleotides was required to both a V gene segment and a J gene segment. Rearrangements were classified as productive when the CDR3 lacked stop codons and remained in frame with V and J, and all other rearrangements were classified as non-productive. CDR3 was defined by IMGT convention, running from the second conserved V-encoded cysteine to the conserved J-encoded phenylalanine. In an earlier analysis of roughly 580 of the donors, sequences lacking an unambiguous match to a single V gene segment were excluded. In an earlier analysis of some 590 of the donors, a V segment was called functional when productive rearrangements were above 56.7%, and segregating when the standard deviation between donors exceeded 5%. A statistical classification framework was developed to diagnose cytomegalovirus status using the catalog of TCR beta chain sequences. A later analysis assigned V and J genes by comparing TCR nucleotide sequences with IMGT/GENE-DB human TR gene sequences. The TCRdist pipeline was used in a later analysis to assign CDR3 sequences and most-parsimonious VDJ recombination scenarios. A later analysis defined each TCR beta chain by its CDR3 amino acid sequence plus V-gene family, and excluded reads lacking a unique V-gene family. As a way to deal with suspected cross-contamination and a sequencing artifact, a later analysis dropped approximately 570 nucleotide sequences that were highly shared and had low generation probability. A later analysis calculated a clonal expansion index for each public chain from normalized within-repertoire ranks of inferred template counts. Generation probabilities in a later analysis came from a VDJ recombination model fitted to out-of-frame rearrangements, and those results were checked against IGoR. In a later analysis, TCR-TCR, TCR-HLA and TCR-CMV co-occurrence was scored with hypergeometric tests, and a repertoire-size bias correction was applied to TCR pairs. In a later analysis, false discovery rates were estimated by permuting HLA or CMV assignments 20 times. In a later analysis, co-occurring TCRs were grouped using DBSCAN, with TCRdist sequence similarity added in when clustering inside HLA-allele-positive subsets. For co-occurrence clustering, repertoires with fewer than 30,000 or more than 120,000 public chains were excluded, along with about five repertoires with anomalous nucleotide sharing. What TCRdb holds here is the immuneACCESS table cut down to in-frame rearrangements. Part of the clones is not present; checked against another copy, under half of the missing clones reflect an unresolved V gene, and the others are unexplained. The D gene and trimming were derived from the DNA, and the V and J assignments and clone size from that table. Counted in this sample were about 220,000 clones; roughly 88% of them appeared once. The ten largest clones take up 0.71% of the sample.

The sequenced sample consisted of PBMCs. The V gene is TRBV7-9 and the J gene is TRBJ2-3, with the D gene not confidently named. This TCR came from a boy aged 2 to 9 in good health and CMV-seronegative. The CDR3: CASSPPTSTDTQYF. The nucleotide sequence is TGTGCCAGCAGCCCACCGACTAGCACAGATACGCAGTATTTT.